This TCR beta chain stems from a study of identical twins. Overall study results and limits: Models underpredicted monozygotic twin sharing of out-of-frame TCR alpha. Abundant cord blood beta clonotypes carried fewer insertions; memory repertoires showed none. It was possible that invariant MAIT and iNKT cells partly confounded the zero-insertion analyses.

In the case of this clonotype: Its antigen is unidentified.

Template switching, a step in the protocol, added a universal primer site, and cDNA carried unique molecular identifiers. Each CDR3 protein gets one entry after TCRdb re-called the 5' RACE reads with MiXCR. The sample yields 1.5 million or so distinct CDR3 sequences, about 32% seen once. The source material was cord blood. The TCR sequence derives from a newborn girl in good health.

The CDR3 loop reads CASSLGVRNGYTF. Written as DNA, the CDR3 is TGTGCCAGCAGCTTAGGGGTCAGGAATGGCTACACCTTC. The J gene is TRBJ1-2, the V gene TRBV7-8; D unresolved. This CDR3 has 13 residues. Germline CDR1 and CDR2: SGHVS and FQNEAQ. Deletions cut 1 base from V and 6 bases from J, with 9 bases between.